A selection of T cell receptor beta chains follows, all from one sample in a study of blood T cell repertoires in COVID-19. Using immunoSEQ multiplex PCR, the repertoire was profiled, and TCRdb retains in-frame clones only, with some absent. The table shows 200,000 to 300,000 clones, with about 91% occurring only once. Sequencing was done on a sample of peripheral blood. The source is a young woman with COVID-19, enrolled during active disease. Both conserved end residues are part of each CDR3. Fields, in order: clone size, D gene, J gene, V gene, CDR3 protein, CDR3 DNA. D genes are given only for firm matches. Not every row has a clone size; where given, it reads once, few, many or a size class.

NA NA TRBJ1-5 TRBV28 CASTQGQPNQPQHF TGTGCCAGCACCCAAGGACAGCCTAATCAGCCCCAGCATTTT
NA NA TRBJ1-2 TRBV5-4 CASSLGRTSQLGGYTF TGTGCCAGCAGCTTGGGAAGGACATCCCAATTAGGAGGCTACACCTTC
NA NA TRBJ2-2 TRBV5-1 CASSFSGDLTGELFF TGCGCCAGCAGCTTCTCCGGAGACCTCACCGGGGAGCTGTTTTTT
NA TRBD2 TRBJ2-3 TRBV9 CASSEGSGGVSTDTQYF TGTGCCAGCAGCGAGGGGAGCGGGGGAGTTAGCACAGATACGCAGTATTTT
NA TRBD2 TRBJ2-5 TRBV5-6 CASSLTIRDYSIETQYF TGTGCCAGCAGCTTGACTATACGGGACTATAGTATCGAGACCCAGTACTTC
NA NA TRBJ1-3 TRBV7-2 CASSLFTGTGNTIYF TGTGCCAGCAGCTTATTTACAGGGACTGGAAACACCATATATTTT
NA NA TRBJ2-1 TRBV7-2 CASSPQMVNEDEQFF TGTGCCAGCAGCCCCCAAATGGTAAATGAGGATGAGCAGTTCTTC
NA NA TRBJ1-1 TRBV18 CASSPIQSVEAFF TGTGCCAGCTCACCGATCCAGTCCGTTGAAGCTTTCTTT
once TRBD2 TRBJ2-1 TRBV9 CASSVGGGANEQFF TGTGCCAGCAGCGTGGGCGGGGGGGCCAATGAGCAGTTCTTC
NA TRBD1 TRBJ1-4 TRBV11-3 CASSLGRGGGLTNEKLFF TGTGCCAGCAGCTTAGGCCGAGGAGGGGGCCTAACTAATGAAAAACTGTTTTTT
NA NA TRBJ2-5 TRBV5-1 CASSLGRGRETQYF TGCGCCAGCAGCTTGGGCAGGGGCAGGGAGACCCAGTACTTC
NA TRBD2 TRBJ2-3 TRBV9 CASSASGGDVTDTQYF TGTGCCAGCAGCGCCAGCGGGGGGGACGTCACAGATACGCAGTATTTT
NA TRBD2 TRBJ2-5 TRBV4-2 CASSQGLAGQETQYF TGTGCCAGCAGCCAGGGACTAGCGGGGCAAGAGACCCAGTACTTC
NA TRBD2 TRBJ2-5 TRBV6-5 CASSLGRETQYF TGTGCCAGCAGCCTCGGGAGGGAGACCCAGTACTTC
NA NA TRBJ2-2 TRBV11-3 CASSPLGGGAVPGELFF TGTGCCAGCAGTCCACTAGGGGGGGGCGCAGTCCCCGGGGAGCTGTTTTTT
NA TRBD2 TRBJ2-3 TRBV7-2 CASSLLGTSGGTDTQYF TGTGCCAGCAGCTTATTAGGGACTAGCGGGGGCACAGATACGCAGTATTTT
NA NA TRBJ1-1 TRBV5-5 CASSLEGLNTEAFF TGTGCCAGCAGCTTGGAAGGACTCAACACTGAAGCTTTCTTT
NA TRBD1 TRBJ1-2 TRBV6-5 CASSYSTGDGYGYTF TGTGCCAGCAGTTACTCTACAGGGGACGGCTATGGCTACACCTTC
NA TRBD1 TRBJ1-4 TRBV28 CASSLRTGGNEKLFF TGTGCCAGCAGTTTACGGACAGGAGGTAATGAAAAACTGTTTTTT
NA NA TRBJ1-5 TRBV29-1 CSVALPGGGNQPQHF TGCAGCGTTGCTCTGCCGGGGGGTGGCAATCAGCCCCAGCATTTT
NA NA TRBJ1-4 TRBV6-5 CASSYGGETNEKLFF TGTGCCAGCAGTTACGGGGGGGAGACTAATGAAAAACTGTTTTTT
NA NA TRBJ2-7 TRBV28 CASSFLAGRNEQYF TGTGCCAGCAGTTTCCTGGCAGGGCGTAACGAGCAGTACTTC
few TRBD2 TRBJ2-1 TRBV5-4 CASSMGRVGDEQFF TGTGCCAGCAGTATGGGGAGGGTGGGAGATGAGCAGTTCTTC
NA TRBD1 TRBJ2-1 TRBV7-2 CASSLGDRYNEQFF TGTGCCAGCAGCTTAGGGGACAGGTATAATGAGCAGTTCTTC
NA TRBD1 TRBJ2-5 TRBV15 CATSRRRTGAIETQYF TGTGCCACCAGCCGACGACGGACAGGAGCGATAGAGACCCAGTACTTC
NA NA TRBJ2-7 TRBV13 CASSPRTQYEQYF TGTGCCAGCAGCCCCCGGACTCAGTACGAGCAGTACTTC
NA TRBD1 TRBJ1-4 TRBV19 CASSITGQGAYEKLFF TGTGCCAGTAGTATCACCGGACAGGGGGCTTATGAAAAACTGTTTTTT
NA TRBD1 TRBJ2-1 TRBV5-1 CASSIVDRVNNEQFF TGCGCCAGCAGTATAGTCGACAGGGTGAACAATGAGCAGTTCTTC
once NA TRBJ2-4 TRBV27 CASSLLGSAKNIQYF TGTGCCAGCAGTTTACTGGGCTCGGCCAAAAACATTCAGTACTTC
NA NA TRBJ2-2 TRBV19 CASSRRQAAGELFF TGTGCCAGTAGTCGAAGACAGGCAGCCGGGGAGCTGTTTTTT
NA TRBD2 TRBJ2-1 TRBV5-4 CASSWRTSGAHDEQFF TGTGCCAGCAGCTGGCGGACTAGCGGGGCTCATGATGAGCAGTTCTTC
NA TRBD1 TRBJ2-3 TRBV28 CASSAITGGFPDTQYF TGTGCCAGCAGTGCGATAACAGGGGGCTTTCCAGATACGCAGTATTTT
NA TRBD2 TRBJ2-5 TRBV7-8 CASSLDRLAVQETQYF TGTGCCAGCAGCTTAGACAGACTAGCGGTACAAGAGACCCAGTACTTC
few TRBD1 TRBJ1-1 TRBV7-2 CASSPQGRLNTEAFF TGTGCCAGCAGCCCACAGGGGAGATTGAACACTGAAGCTTTCTTT
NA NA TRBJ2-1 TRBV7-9 CASSFQRMLISEQFF TGTGCCAGCAGCTTCCAGCGCATGCTGATATCAGAGCAGTTCTTC
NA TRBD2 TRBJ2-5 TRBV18 CASSPAIAGFGETQYF TGTGCCAGCTCACCGGCAATAGCGGGATTCGGGGAGACCCAGTACTTC
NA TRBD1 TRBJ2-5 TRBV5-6 CASSLQPGQAGETQYF TGTGCCAGCAGCTTACAACCCGGACAGGCCGGGGAGACCCAGTACTTC
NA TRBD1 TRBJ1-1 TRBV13 CASSLLDRATEAFF TGTGCCAGCAGCTTACTCGACAGGGCCACTGAAGCTTTCTTT
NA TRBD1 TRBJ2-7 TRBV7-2 CASSSPGTGIRRSYEQYF TGTGCCAGCAGTTCGCCCGGGACAGGGATCAGGCGTTCCTACGAGCAGTACTTC
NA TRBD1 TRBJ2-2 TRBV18 CASSPGQVAGELFF TGTGCCAGCTCACCGGGACAGGTTGCCGGGGAGCTGTTTTTT
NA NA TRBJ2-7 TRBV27 CASSLSGQSTYEQYF TGTGCCAGCAGTTTATCAGGACAGTCGACCTACGAGCAGTACTTC
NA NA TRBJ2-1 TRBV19 CASSMRSGQRAYNEQFF TGTGCCAGTAGTATGCGGTCCGGCCAGCGGGCCTACAATGAGCAGTTCTTC
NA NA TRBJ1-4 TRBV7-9 CASSGGGANEKLFF TGTGCCAGCAGCGGGGGAGGGGCTAATGAAAAACTGTTTTTT
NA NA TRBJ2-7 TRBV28 CSRGPHEQYF TGTTCCCGAGGGCCGCACGAGCAGTACTTC
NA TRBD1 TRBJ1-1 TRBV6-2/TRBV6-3 CASSRPTGTEFYMNTEAFF TGTGCCAGCAGCCGACCGACCGGGACAGAATTTTACATGAACACTGAAGCTTTCTTT
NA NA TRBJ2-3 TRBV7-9 CASSLGQAALYTDTQYF TGTGCCAGCAGCTTAGGGCAGGCTGCCCTTTACACAGATACGCAGTATTTT
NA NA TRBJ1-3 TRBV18 CASSPSGRHRNTIYF TGTGCCAGCTCACCATCGGGAAGGCATCGAAACACCATATATTTT
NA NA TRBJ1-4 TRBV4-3 CASSQGARGGTFEKLFF TGCGCCAGCAGCCAAGGGGCCCGGGGAGGGACTTTTGAAAAACTGTTTTTT
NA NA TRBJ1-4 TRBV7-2 CASSFSVVEAEKLFF TGTGCCAGCAGCTTCAGCGTGGTGGAGGCTGAAAAACTGTTTTTT
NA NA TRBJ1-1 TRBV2 CASQGLLNTEAFF TGTGCCAGCCAGGGACTCCTGAACACTGAAGCTTTCTTT
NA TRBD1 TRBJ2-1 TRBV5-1 CASSFRDRGYNEQFF TGCGCCAGCAGCTTCCGGGACAGAGGCTACAATGAGCAGTTCTTC
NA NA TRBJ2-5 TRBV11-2 CASSPQTGLETQYF TGTGCCAGCAGCCCCCAGACAGGTTTAGAGACCCAGTACTTC
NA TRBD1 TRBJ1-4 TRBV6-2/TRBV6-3 CASSSRDRVRPGPEKLFF TGTGCCAGCAGTAGCCGGGACAGGGTGCGCCCTGGCCCTGAAAAACTGTTTTTT
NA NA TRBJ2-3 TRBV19 CASSDGRGADTQYF TGTGCCAGTAGTGACGGCAGGGGGGCAGATACGCAGTATTTT
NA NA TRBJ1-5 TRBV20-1 CSASEHRAVAQPQHF TGCAGTGCTAGTGAACACAGGGCGGTTGCTCAGCCCCAGCATTTT